Reported below is one TCR beta chain. This sample was taken from a study of blood T cell repertoires in COVID-19. The germline CDR1 and CDR2 sequences are MNHNS and SASEGT. Trimming removed 4 bases from V and 2 bases from J; junction bases left unmatched: 6. The CDR3 sequence is 16 residues long. The data were produced by immunoSEQ multiplex PCR, yet TCRdb's version contains in-frame clones alone and is incomplete. This table holds about 51,000 clones, 85% to 95% found once. The TCR sequence derives from a man aged 45-65 years with acute or convalescent COVID-19. The material sequenced was peripheral blood. The chain is built from TRBV6-1 and TRBJ2-1, with 9 bases that match TRBD2. CDR3 sequence: CASSALTSGPYNEQFF. For the CDR3, the DNA is TGTGCCAGCAGTGCCTTGACTAGCGGCCCCTACAATGAGCAGTTCTTC.